Below are 9 T cell receptor beta chains sequenced from a single sample in a study of cytomegalovirus exposure and HLA in healthy donors. Using immunoSEQ multiplex PCR, the repertoire was profiled, and TCRdb retains in-frame clones only, with some absent. The table lists more than 140,000 clones, 70% to 90% of them singletons. The source material was PBMCs. All receptors derive from a woman aged 18-29 years in good health and CMV-seropositive.

This sequence joins TRBV6-5 and TRBJ2-1, with D possibly TRBD2 on 5 matching bases. V was pared by 3 bases and J by 8 bases, with 8 bases between. CDR3 length: 12 amino acids. CDR1 and CDR2 from the germline V gene are MNHEY and SVGAGI. The CDR3 DNA reads TGTGCCAGCAGTTATACGGGGTATGAGCAGTTCTTC. Protein sequence: CASSYTGYEQFF.

This chain uses TRBV19 with TRBJ2-1; TRBD2 is a possible D gene (6 bases). V was trimmed by 3 bases and J by 3 bases, leaving 12 bases between them. The CDR3 extends over 15 amino acids. CDR1 is LNHDA and CDR2 is SQIVND in the germline V gene (reference sequence). CDR3 protein: CASSISLASYNEQFF. The CDR3 DNA reads as TGTGCCAGTAGTATTTCCCTAGCGAGCTACAATGAGCAGTTCTTC.

This rearrangement joins TRBV12-5 to TRBJ2-5, with 14 bases that match TRBD2. Germline trimming cut 2 bases from V and 5 bases from J; bases unmatched to any gene: 7. Germline-derived CDR1 and CDR2 are LGHNT and FRNRAP. The CDR3 consists of 17 residues. CDR3 region: CASGLRLAGGLRETQYF. CDR3 in DNA: TGTGCTAGTGGTTTGAGACTAGCGGGAGGGTTGAGGGAGACCCAGTACTTC.

The chain has TRBV7-6 and TRBJ2-4; 13 nucleotides line up with TRBD2. V lost 5 bases and J lost 4; bases outside the gene matches: 5. Germline CDR1 is SGHVS and CDR2 is FNYEAQ. This CDR3 spans 16 amino acids. DNA of the CDR3: TGTGCCAGCAGCACACCGGGACTAGCGGGAAAAAACATTCAGTACTTC. This gives the protein CASSTPGLAGKNIQYF.

The rearrangement joins TRBV6-5 to TRBJ2-7; 9 bases agree with TRBD1. The CDR3 loop spans 15 amino acids. Trimming at V came to 4 bases and at J to 5 bases, leaving 9 bases not matched to a gene. CDR1 is MNHEY, CDR2 SVGAGI, per germline. The CDR3 spells CASSSRGQGTDEQYF. The CDR3 DNA reads as TGTGCCAGCAGTTCTAGGGGACAGGGAACCGACGAGCAGTACTTC.

The chain carries TRBV7-3 and TRBJ1-1; 10 bases map to TRBD1. With V trimmed by 3 bases and J by 4 bases, 2 bases remained unmatched. Germline CDR1 is SGHTA and CDR2 is FQGTGA. The CDR3 is made up of 14 amino acids. In nucleotides, the CDR3 is TGTGCCAGCAGCTTGGACAGGGGGAGCACTGAAGCTTTCTTT. Its protein product is CASSLDRGSTEAFF.

The chain is built from TRBV6-5 and TRBJ2-7; weak D call: TRBD2 (5 bases). This CDR3 is built from 13 residues. Trimming shortened V by 3 bases and J by 2 bases, and 8 bases separated the two germline ends. Germline values: CDR1 MNHEY, CDR2 SVGAGI. DNA of the CDR3: TGTGCCAGCAGTTATCCCGGGACCTACGAGCAGTACTTC. Encoded protein: CASSYPGTYEQYF.

This chain connects TRBV19 to TRBJ2-5; 9 positions match TRBD1. The CDR3 is 14 amino acids. Germline values: CDR1 LNHDA, CDR2 SQIVND (reference sequence). V lost 9 bases, J lost 4 bases, and 9 bases stayed unmatched. DNA of the CDR3: TGTGCCAGGAATCCACGGGGACAGGGAGAGACCCAGTACTTC. Translating it yields CARNPRGQGETQYF.

J is TRBJ2-5 and V is TRBV11-3; no reliable D call. Germline values: CDR1 SGHNT, CDR2 YENEEA. The CDR3 has 15 residues. Trimming shortened V by 0 bases and J by 1 base, and 9 bases separated the two germline ends. The CDR3 spells CASSLEAQVQETQYF. Written as DNA, the CDR3 is TGTGCCAGCAGCTTAGAAGCCCAGGTCCAAGAGACCCAGTACTTC.